The 4 T cell receptor beta chains below come from one sample, sequenced in a study of control samples from healthy donors and cancer patients. Clones were read by immunoSEQ multiplex PCR, and TCRdb kept only the in-frame ones, dropping some. The sample contains approximately 120,000 clones, just over 90% of which appear only once. The sequenced material came from blood. The receptors derive from a human donor in good health. The donor label of this sample is uncertain.

This clone was observed a single time. J is TRBJ1-5 and V is TRBV18, with TRBD1 as a possible D gene (6 bases). Germline V gives CDR1 KGHSH, CDR2 LQKENI. V lost 5 bases, J lost 3 bases, and 8 bases lay in between. The CDR3 has 13 residues. CDR3 DNA sequence: TGTGCCAGCTCAAACAGGGACAATCAGCCCCAGCATTTT. It codes for CASSNRDNQPQHF.

This chain connects TRBV2 to TRBJ2-7, with D unclear. Germline V gene lookup returns CDR1 SNHLY and CDR2 FYNNEI. V lost 3 bases, J lost 6 bases, and 15 bases lay in between. This CDR3 is 14 amino acids long. The CDR3 DNA reads TGTGCCAGCAGTGATCGTCAGAATACTCGCGAGCAGTACGTC. Amino acids: CASSDRQNTREQYV.

The J gene is TRBJ1-1, the V gene TRBV5-1; perhaps TRBD1 as D (5 bases). The CDR3 is 14 amino acids. V was pared by 0 bases and J by 2 bases, with 8 bases between. The germline CDR1 and CDR2 sequences are SGHRS and YFSETQ. The chain's CDR3 is CASSLAGSNTEAFF. CDR3 sequence (DNA): TGCGCCAGCAGCTTGGCAGGGAGTAACACTGAAGCTTTCTTT.

The rearrangement uses TRBV27 and TRBJ1-5, with D perhaps TRBD1 (5 bases). The CDR3 loop spans 20 amino acids. V gave up 0 bases and J gave up 6 bases, with 27 bases separating them. The germline gives CDR1 MNHEY, CDR2 SMNVEV (reference sequence). In DNA, the CDR3 is TGTGCCAGCAGTTTATCTGGGTCGGGTTTCGGTGTGGGACGGCCTCAGCCCCAGCATTTT. This encodes CASSLSGSGFGVGRPQPQHF.